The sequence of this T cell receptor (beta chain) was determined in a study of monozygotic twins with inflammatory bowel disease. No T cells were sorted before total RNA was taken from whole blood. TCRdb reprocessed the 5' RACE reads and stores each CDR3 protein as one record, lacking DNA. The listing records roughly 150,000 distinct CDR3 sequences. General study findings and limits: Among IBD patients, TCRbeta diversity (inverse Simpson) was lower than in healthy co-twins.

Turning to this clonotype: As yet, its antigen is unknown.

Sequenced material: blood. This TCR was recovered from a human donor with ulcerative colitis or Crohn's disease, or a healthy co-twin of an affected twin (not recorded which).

CDR3 loop: CSAAGDYSYEQYF. The chain is built from TRBV20-1 and TRBJ2-7; the TCRdb call, TRBD2, lacks DNA for checking. Germline V gene lookup returns CDR1 DFQATT and CDR2 SNEGSKA (reference sequence). The CDR3 runs 13 residues.